The rows below give T cell receptor beta chains drawn from one sample of a study of blood T cell repertoires in COVID-19. Data came from immunoSEQ multiplex PCR; TCRdb stores just in-frame clones and leaves some out. The table shows about 240,000 clones, with roughly 83% occurring only once. Sequencing used peripheral blood. The receptors stem from a woman aged 80 or over with acute or convalescent COVID-19. CDR3s include the opening cysteine and the closing phenylalanine or tryptophan. D genes are given only for firm matches. Clone size is not always given. Where it is, it says once, few, many or a class for expanded clones.

TRBJ2-1,TRBV7-9,TRBD2,-,CARSPLAGGPNEQFF,TGTGCCAGGTCCCCACTAGCGGGGGGGCCCAATGAGCAGTTCTTC
TRBJ1-1,TRBV6-5,TRBD1,once,CASRTGYTEAFF,TGTGCCAGCAGGACAGGGTACACTGAAGCTTTCTTT
TRBJ1-1,TRBV5-5,-,-,CASSLDLHPGEAFF,TGTGCCAGCAGCTTGGATTTACACCCGGGGGAAGCTTTCTTT
TRBJ1-2,TRBV5-1,-,-,CASSSTSSGYGYTF,TGCGCCAGCAGCTCTACATCATCAGGCTATGGCTACACCTTC
TRBJ1-5,TRBV5-6,TRBD1,-,CASSQGAREPQHF,TGTGCCAGCAGTCAGGGGGCAAGGGAGCCCCAGCATTTT
TRBJ1-4,TRBV5-1,-,-,CASSFIQGFNEKLFF,TGCGCCAGCAGCTTTATACAGGGTTTTAATGAAAAACTGTTTTTT
TRBJ2-7,TRBV11-3,-,-,CASSLESGSGEQYF,TGTGCCAGCAGCTTAGAGTCGGGATCGGGGGAGCAGTACTTC
TRBJ1-6,TRBV5-1,TRBD1,-,CASSPAGQGASPLHF,TGCGCCAGCAGCCCGGCCGGACAGGGGGCTTCACCCCTCCACTTT
TRBJ2-1,TRBV19,-,-,CASSNRELLNEQFF,TGTGCCAGTAGTAACAGGGAGCTACTCAATGAGCAGTTCTTC
TRBJ1-5,TRBV5-8,-,-,CASSSSYGTPSNQPQHF,TGTGCCAGCAGCTCATCCTACGGGACACCGAGCAATCAGCCCCAGCATTTT
TRBJ2-4,TRBV5-8,TRBD2,-,CASSSLLAGTDIQYF,TGTGCCAGCAGCTCACTACTAGCGGGGACTGACATTCAGTACTTC
TRBJ1-2,TRBV29-1,TRBD1,-,CSVGDRGSNYGYTF,TGCAGCGTTGGGGACAGGGGCTCTAACTATGGCTACACCTTC
TRBJ1-2,TRBV28,-,-,CASRAYRVSSIGYTF,TGTGCCAGCAGGGCGTACAGGGTGTCATCTATAGGCTACACCTTC
TRBJ1-1,TRBV7-3,-,-,CASSFQAQGGVRMNTEAFF,TGTGCCAGCAGCTTTCAAGCCCAAGGGGGGGTGAGGATGAACACTGAAGCTTTCTTT
TRBJ2-7,TRBV11-2,-,-,CASSLDPLKRVPDYEQYF,TGTGCCAGCAGCTTAGATCCTCTTAAGCGGGTCCCCGACTACGAGCAGTACTTC
TRBJ2-3,TRBV13,-,-,CASSLIGRAHTDTQYF,TGTGCCAGCAGCTTAATTGGCAGGGCACACACAGATACGCAGTATTTT
TRBJ1-5,TRBV19,TRBD1,-,CASSGPGQGHQPQHF,TGTGCCAGTAGTGGACCCGGACAGGGCCACCAGCCCCAGCATTTT
TRBJ2-7,TRBV3-1/TRBV3-2,-,-,CASSRQTSSYEQYF,TGTGCCAGCAGTAGACAGACGAGCTCCTACGAGCAGTACTTC
TRBJ1-2,TRBV4-1,-,-,CASSQRHTGGNYGYTF,TGCGCCAGCAGCCAAAGACACACAGGTGGAAACTATGGCTACACCTTC
TRBJ1-1,TRBV7-2,TRBD1,-,CASSLRGQGAAAFF,TGTGCCAGCAGCTTAAGGGGGCAGGGGGCCGCAGCTTTCTTT
TRBJ2-2,TRBV7-9,-,-,CASSLDRATGELFF,TGTGCCAGCAGCTTAGACAGGGCCACCGGGGAGCTGTTTTTT
TRBJ1-3,TRBV7-9,TRBD1,-,CASTPLDRALSGNTIYF,TGTGCCAGCACCCCCCTCGACAGGGCCCTCTCTGGAAACACCATATATTTT